This T cell receptor (beta chain) comes out of a study of OX40 agonist ivuxolimab in advanced cancers. CDR1 KGHSH and CDR2 LQKENI come from the germline V gene. J lost 5 bases, V lost 6 bases, and 12 bases had no gene match. CDR3 length: 16 amino acids. Data came from immunoSEQ multiplex PCR; TCRdb stores just in-frame clones and leaves some out. The sample lists roughly 77,000 clones, 81% occurring once. This specimen was CD4+ or CD8+ T cells sorted from blood, taken in a trial of the OX40 agonist ivuxolimab. The genes are TRBV18 and TRBJ2-1, with 8 positions matching TRBD2. The TCR comes from an adult with an advanced solid tumor such as melanoma, head and neck, liver or kidney cancer. The CDR3 here is CASSNQGLGPNNEQFF. CDR3 in DNA: TGTGCCAGCTCGAATCAGGGACTAGGTCCTAACAATGAGCAGTTCTTC.